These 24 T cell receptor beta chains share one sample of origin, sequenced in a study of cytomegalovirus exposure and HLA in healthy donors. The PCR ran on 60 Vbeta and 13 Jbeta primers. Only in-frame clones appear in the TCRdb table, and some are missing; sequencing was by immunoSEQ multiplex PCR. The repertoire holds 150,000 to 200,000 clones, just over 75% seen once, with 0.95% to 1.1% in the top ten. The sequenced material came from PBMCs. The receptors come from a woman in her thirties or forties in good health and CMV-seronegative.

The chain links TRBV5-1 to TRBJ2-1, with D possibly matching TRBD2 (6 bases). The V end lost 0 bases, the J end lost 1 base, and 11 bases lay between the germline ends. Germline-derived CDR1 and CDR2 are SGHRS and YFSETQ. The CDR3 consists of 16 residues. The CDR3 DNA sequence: TGCGCCAGCAGCTTGGATGGGGGGAAATCCTACAATGAGCAGTTCTTC. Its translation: CASSLDGGKSYNEQFF.

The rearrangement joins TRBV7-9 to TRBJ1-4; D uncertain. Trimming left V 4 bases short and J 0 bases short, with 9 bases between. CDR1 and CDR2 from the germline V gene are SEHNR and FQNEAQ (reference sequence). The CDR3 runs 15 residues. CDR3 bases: TGTGCCAGCAGCTCAGAGGAAGCAACTAATGAAAAACTGTTTTTT. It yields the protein CASSSEEATNEKLFF.

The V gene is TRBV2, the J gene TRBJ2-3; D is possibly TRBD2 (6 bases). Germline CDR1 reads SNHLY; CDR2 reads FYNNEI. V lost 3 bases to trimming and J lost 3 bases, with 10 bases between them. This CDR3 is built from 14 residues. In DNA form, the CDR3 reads TGTGCCAGCAGTGAGTGGGGGAGGACAGATACGCAGTATTTT. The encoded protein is CASSEWGRTDTQYF.

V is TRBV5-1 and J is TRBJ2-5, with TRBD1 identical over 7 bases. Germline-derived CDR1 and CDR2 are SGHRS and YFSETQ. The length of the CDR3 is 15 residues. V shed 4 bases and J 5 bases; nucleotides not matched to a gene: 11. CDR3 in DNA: TGCGCCAGCAGCCCTATGCGACAGGGCTGGGAGACCCAGTACTTC. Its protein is CASSPMRQGWETQYF.

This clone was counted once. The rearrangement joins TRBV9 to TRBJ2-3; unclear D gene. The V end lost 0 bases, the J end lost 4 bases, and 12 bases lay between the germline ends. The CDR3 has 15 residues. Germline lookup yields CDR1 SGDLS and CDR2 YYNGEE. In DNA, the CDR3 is TGTGCCAGCAGCGTAGACGAGAGGCCCGCAGATACGCAGTATTTT. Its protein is CASSVDERPADTQYF.

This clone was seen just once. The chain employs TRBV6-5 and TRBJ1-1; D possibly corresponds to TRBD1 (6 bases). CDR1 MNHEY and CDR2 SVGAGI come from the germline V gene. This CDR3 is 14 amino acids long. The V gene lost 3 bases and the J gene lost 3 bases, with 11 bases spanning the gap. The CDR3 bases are TGTGCCAGCAGTTATCTTCAGGGGTACACTGAAGCTTTCTTT. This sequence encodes CASSYLQGYTEAFF.

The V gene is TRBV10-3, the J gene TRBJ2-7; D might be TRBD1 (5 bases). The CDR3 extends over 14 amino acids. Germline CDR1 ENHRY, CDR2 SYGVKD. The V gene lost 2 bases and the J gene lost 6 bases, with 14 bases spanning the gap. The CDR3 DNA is TGTGCCATCAGTGAGGTCAAGGGGCCGGGCGAGCAGTACTTC. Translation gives CAISEVKGPGEQYF.

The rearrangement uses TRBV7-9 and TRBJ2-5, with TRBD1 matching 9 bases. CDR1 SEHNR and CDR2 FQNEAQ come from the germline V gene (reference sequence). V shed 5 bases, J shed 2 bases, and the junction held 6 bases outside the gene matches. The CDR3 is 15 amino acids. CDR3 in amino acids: CASSRTGDTQETQYF. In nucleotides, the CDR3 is TGTGCCAGCAGCCGGACAGGGGACACACAAGAGACCCAGTACTTC.

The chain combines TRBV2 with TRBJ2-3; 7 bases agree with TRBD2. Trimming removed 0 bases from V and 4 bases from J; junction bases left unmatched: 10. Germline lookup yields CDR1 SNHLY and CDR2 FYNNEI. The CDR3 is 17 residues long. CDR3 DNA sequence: TGTGCCAGCAGTGAAGCGCAGTGGCGGGAGTGGGCAGATACGCAGTATTTT. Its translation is CASSEAQWREWADTQYF.

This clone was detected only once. The CDR3 nucleotides read TGTGCCAGCAGCGATCGACTAGCGGGAGGGGGTGAGCAGTTCTTC. This translates into CASSDRLAGGGEQFF. The J gene is TRBJ2-1, the V gene TRBV9; 14 bases agree with TRBD2. The CDR3 has 15 residues. Trimming cost V 3 bases and J 9 bases; bases outside gene matches: 5. Germline V lookup: CDR1 SGDLS, CDR2 YYNGEE. Full variable domain (remainder filled in from reference TRBV9 and TRBJ2-1): DSGVTQTPKHLITATGQRVTLRCSPRSGDLSVYWYQQSLDQGLQFLIQYYNGEERAKGNILERFSAQQFPDLHSELNLSSLELGDSALYFCASSDRLAGGGEQFFGPGTRLTVL.

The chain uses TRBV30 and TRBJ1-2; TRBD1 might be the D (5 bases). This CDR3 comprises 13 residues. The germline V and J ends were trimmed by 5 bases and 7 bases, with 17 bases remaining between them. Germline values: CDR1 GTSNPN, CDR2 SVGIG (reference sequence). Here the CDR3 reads CAWASQGMVGYTF. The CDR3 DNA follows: TGTGCCTGGGCCTCGCAGGGAATGGTTGGCTACACCTTC.

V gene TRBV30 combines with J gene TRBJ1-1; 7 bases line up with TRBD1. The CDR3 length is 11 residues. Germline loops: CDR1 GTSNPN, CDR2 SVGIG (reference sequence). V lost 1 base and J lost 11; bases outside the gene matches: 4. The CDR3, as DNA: TGTGCCTGGAGTGCCGGGACAGCGGCTTTCTTT. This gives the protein CAWSAGTAAFF.

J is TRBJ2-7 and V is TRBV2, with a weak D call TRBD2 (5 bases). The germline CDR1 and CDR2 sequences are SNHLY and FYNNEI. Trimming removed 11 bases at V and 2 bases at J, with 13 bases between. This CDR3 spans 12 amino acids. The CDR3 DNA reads TGTGCCGCGAGAAGGGAGACCTACGAGCAGTACTTC. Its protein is CAARRETYEQYF.

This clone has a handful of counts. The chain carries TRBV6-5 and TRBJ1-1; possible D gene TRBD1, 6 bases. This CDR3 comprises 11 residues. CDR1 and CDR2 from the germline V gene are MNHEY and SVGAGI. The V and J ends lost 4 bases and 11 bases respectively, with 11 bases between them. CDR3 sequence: CASSFGQLAFF. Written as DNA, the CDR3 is TGTGCCAGCAGTTTCGGACAGTTGGCTTTCTTT.

The CDR3: CASSATSGAGDEQFF. The CDR3 nucleotides read TGTGCCAGCAGCGCTACTAGCGGGGCTGGGGATGAGCAGTTCTTC. The rearrangement uses TRBV7-2 and TRBJ2-1; 10 bases are a match to TRBD2. V was pared by 5 bases and J by 8 bases, with 9 bases of the junction left unmatched. Germline CDR1 is SGHTA and CDR2 is FQGNSA. The CDR3 runs to 15 residues.

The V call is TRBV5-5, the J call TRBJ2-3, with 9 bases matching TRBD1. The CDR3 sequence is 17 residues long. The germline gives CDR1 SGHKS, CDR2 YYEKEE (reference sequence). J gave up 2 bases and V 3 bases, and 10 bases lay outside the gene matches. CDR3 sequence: CASSSQQGAPSTDTQYF. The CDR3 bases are TGTGCCAGCAGCTCACAACAGGGGGCCCCGTCCACAGATACGCAGTATTTT.

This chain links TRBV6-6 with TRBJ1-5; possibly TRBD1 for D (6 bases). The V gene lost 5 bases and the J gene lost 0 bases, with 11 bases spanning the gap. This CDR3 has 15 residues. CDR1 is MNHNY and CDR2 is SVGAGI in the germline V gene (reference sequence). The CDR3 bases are TGTGCCAGCAGTAAAGGACAGTATAGCAATCAGCCCCAGCATTTT. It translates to CASSKGQYSNQPQHF.

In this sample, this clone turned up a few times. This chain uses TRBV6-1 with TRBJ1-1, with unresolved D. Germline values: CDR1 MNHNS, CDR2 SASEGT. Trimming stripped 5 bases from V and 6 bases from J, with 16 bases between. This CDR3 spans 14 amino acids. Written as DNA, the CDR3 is TGTGCCAGCAGTCTCGACCACTCCAGGTCTGAAGCTTTCTTT. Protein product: CASSLDHSRSEAFF.

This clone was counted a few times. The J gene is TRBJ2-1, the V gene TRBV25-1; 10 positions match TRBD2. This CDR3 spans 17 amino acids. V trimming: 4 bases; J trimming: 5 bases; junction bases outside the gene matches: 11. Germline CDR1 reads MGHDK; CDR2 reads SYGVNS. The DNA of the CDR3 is TGTGCCAGCAGTGCCTCTAGGCTAGCGGGAGTAGACAATGAGCAGTTCTTC. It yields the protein CASSASRLAGVDNEQFF.

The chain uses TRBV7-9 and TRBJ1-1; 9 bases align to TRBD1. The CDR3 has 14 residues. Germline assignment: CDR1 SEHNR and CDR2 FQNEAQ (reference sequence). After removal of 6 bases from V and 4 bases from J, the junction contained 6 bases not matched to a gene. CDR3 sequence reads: CASSRQGEGTEAFF. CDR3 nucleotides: TGTGCCAGCAGTCGACAGGGGGAAGGCACTGAAGCTTTCTTT.

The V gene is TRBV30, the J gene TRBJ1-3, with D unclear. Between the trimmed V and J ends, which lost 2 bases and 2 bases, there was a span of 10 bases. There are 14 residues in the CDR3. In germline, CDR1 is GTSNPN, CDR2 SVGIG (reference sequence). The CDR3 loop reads CAWSPGGTGNTIYF. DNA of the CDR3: TGTGCCTGGAGTCCGGGAGGGACTGGAAACACCATATATTTT. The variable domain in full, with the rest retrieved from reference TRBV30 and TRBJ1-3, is SQTIHQWPATLVQPVGSPLSLECTVEGTSNPNLYWYRQAAGRGLQLLFYSVGIGQISSEVPQNLSASRPQDRQFILSSKKLLLSDSGFYLCAWSPGGTGNTIYFGEGSWLTVV.

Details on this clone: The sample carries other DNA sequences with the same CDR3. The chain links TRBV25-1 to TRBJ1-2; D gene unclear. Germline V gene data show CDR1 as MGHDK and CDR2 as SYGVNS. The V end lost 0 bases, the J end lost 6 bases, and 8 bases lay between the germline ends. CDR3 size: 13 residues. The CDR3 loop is CASSEYRGDGYTF. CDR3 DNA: TGTGCCAGCAGTGAATATCGGGGAGATGGCTACACCTTC.

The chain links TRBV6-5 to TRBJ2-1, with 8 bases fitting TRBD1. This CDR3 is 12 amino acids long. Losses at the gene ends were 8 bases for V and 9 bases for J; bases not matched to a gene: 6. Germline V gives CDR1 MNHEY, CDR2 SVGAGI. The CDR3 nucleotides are TGTGCCAGCGGGAGACAGGGGACTGAGCAGTTCTTC. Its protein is CASGRQGTEQFF.

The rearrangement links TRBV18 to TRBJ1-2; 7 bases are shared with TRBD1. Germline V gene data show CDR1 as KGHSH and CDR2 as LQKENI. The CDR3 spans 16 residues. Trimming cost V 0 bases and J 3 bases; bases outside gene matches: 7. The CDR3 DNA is TGTGCCAGCTCACCACCTAGACAGGGTATGGACTATGGCTACACCTTC. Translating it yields CASSPPRQGMDYGYTF.